A selection of T cell receptor beta chains follows, all from one sample in a study of blood T cell repertoires in COVID-19. Clones were read by immunoSEQ multiplex PCR, and TCRdb kept only the in-frame ones, dropping some. The sample shows 250,000 or so clones, around 90% of them seen only once. The sequencing sample was made of PBMCs or T cells enriched from blood (not recorded which). These receptor sequences come from a man between 40 and 49 years old who had been exposed to COVID-19. Each CDR3 is given with its conserved first and last residue. A D gene is named only where the DNA matches it firmly. A clone size is listed for some rows: how often the clone was seen (once, few, many), or a class if it is expanded.

CDR3 DNA | CDR3 protein | J gene | clone size | V gene | D gene
TGTGCCAGTAGTACCGGGACTCCATTCTCCTACGAGCAGTACTTC | CASSTGTPFSYEQYF | TRBJ2-7 | once | TRBV19 | -
TGTGCCAGTAGCCCTTGGGGGGACAGGGGTCCCGAGCAGTACTTC | CASSPWGDRGPEQYF | TRBJ2-7 | - | TRBV19 | TRBD1
TGTGCCAGCAGCTTAGGGACAGCCTTCCAAGAGACCCAGTACTTC | CASSLGTAFQETQYF | TRBJ2-5 | - | TRBV7-2 | -
TGTGCCAGTAGTATAGACATTAACTATGGCTACACCTTC | CASSIDINYGYTF | TRBJ1-2 | - | TRBV19 | -
TGTGCCAGAATATCTGAGGGCGGGGATACGCAGTATTTT | CARISEGGDTQYF | TRBJ2-3 | - | TRBV19 | -
TGTGCCAGCAGCTTACCCCAGCGGGATGCCGACAATGAGCAGTTCTTC | CASSLPQRDADNEQFF | TRBJ2-1 | - | TRBV11-1 | TRBD2
TGTGCCAGCAGCTCAGGACAGGGAGTAGGCGTACTGTTTTTT | CASSSGQGVGVLFF | TRBJ1-4 | - | TRBV9 | TRBD1
TGTGCCATCCGAGGACAGGGGTCCGAGCAGTACTTC | CAIRGQGSEQYF | TRBJ2-7 | - | TRBV28 | TRBD1
TGTGCCAGCAGCGGGGGACAGGGCTCAGATACGCAGTATTTT | CASSGGQGSDTQYF | TRBJ2-3 | - | TRBV9 | TRBD1
TGTGCCAGCAGCTATAGAGACAGTTCGAGGGGCCGGGAGCACACTGAAGCTTTCTTT | CASSYRDSSRGREHTEAFF | TRBJ1-1 | - | TRBV28 | -
TGCGCCAGCAGCTTGCGGCCCCAGGGGGACACCGGGGAGCTGTTTTTT | CASSLRPQGDTGELFF | TRBJ2-2 | - | TRBV5-1 | TRBD1
TGCGCCAGCAGCTTGGTAACCGAGGGGGTCACTGAAGCTTTCTTT | CASSLVTEGVTEAFF | TRBJ1-1 | - | TRBV5-1 | -
TGTGCCAGCAGTTTATCTTCGGGCTATGGCTACACCTTC | CASSLSSGYGYTF | TRBJ1-2 | - | TRBV27 | -
TGTGCCAGCAGTGCCTCTAGCGGGAGGTATTCTAATGAGCAGTTCTTC | CASSASSGRYSNEQFF | TRBJ2-1 | - | TRBV28 | TRBD2
TGTGCCAGCAGCTCGTTATGGCGGGGTAACTATGGCTACACCTTC | CASSSLWRGNYGYTF | TRBJ1-2 | few | TRBV11-2 | -
TGTGCCAGTAGTATGAGTAGGAACACTGAAGCTTTCTTT | CASSMSRNTEAFF | TRBJ1-1 | - | TRBV19 | -
TGTGCCTGGAGCCTGGGGGCGGGAGGGAGCTCCTACAATGAGCAGTTCTTC | CAWSLGAGGSSYNEQFF | TRBJ2-1 | - | TRBV30 | TRBD2
TGTGCCAGCAGTTATTTCCTAGCTAGGAATGAGCAGTTCTTC | CASSYFLARNEQFF | TRBJ2-1 | - | TRBV6-2/TRBV6-3 | -
TGTGCCAGCAGTTACTCCGGGATAGGCAATCAGCCCCAGCATTTT | CASSYSGIGNQPQHF | TRBJ1-5 | - | TRBV6-5 | -
TGTGCCACTGGCGGAAGGGGGGGCTATGGCTACACCTTC | CATGGRGGYGYTF | TRBJ1-2 | - | TRBV28 | -
TGTGCCAGCTCTAGCGGGAGCGGTACCGGGGAGCTGTTTTTT | CASSSGSGTGELFF | TRBJ2-2 | - | TRBV6-4 | TRBD2
TGTGCCAGCAGCCAGCCCGGGACAGCAAACACTGAAGCTTTCTTT | CASSQPGTANTEAFF | TRBJ1-1 | - | TRBV5-4 | TRBD1
TGTGCCAGCAGCCTCGGTGGGACAGTCGGAGATACGCAGTATTTT | CASSLGGTVGDTQYF | TRBJ2-3 | - | TRBV7-3 | TRBD1
TGCGCCAGCAGCCAAGGACAGGGCCACTCTGGAAACACCATATATTTT | CASSQGQGHSGNTIYF | TRBJ1-3 | - | TRBV4-1 | TRBD1
TGTGCCAGTAGTCCAGAGGGGGAAAGCGGGCAGTACTTC | CASSPEGESGQYF | TRBJ2-7 | - | TRBV19 | -
TGTGCCAGCAGTTTCCTATCGGGGGGGTACTCCTACGAGCAGTACTTC | CASSFLSGGYSYEQYF | TRBJ2-7 | - | TRBV27 | TRBD2
TGTGCCAGCAGATCACACCCCGGGACAGCCCTCGGAGCCAAAAACATTCAGTACTTC | CASRSHPGTALGAKNIQYF | TRBJ2-4 | - | TRBV2 | TRBD1
TGTGCCAGCAGCCGGGGGACTAACAATCAGCCCCAGCATTTT | CASSRGTNNQPQHF | TRBJ1-5 | - | TRBV3-1/TRBV3-2 | -
TGTGCCAGCAGCGTAGGAACTCTCAACAATGAGCAGTTCTTC | CASSVGTLNNEQFF | TRBJ2-1 | - | TRBV9 | -
TGTGCCAGCAGCCTAGTGGGGACAGGGATATACGAGCAGTACTTC | CASSLVGTGIYEQYF | TRBJ2-7 | - | TRBV14 | TRBD1
TGTGCCAGCAGTGACTGGCGACAGGGGAATTCCTACGAGCAGTACTTC | CASSDWRQGNSYEQYF | TRBJ2-7 | - | TRBV6-1 | TRBD1
TGCAGCGTTCAACTACTTGGACTAGCGGGAGGGCCTCGGTTCTTC | CSVQLLGLAGGPRFF | TRBJ2-1 | - | TRBV29-1 | TRBD2
TGTGCCAGCAGCCCCGGAAGACTGCTTAATGAAAAACTGTTTTTT | CASSPGRLLNEKLFF | TRBJ1-4 | few | TRBV11-2 | -
TGTGCCAGCAGCCCATCGCGGGAGCGACGGGGGGATGAGCAGTTCTTC | CASSPSRERRGDEQFF | TRBJ2-1 | - | TRBV3-1/TRBV3-2 | TRBD2
TGCGCCAGCAGCCAAGAAGGGGGCGGTGTATGGCCCCAGCATTTT | CASSQEGGGVWPQHF | TRBJ1-5 | few | TRBV4-1 | TRBD1
TGTGCCAGCAGTTCTATGGACTGGAACACTGAAGCTTTCTTT | CASSSMDWNTEAFF | TRBJ1-1 | - | TRBV28 | -
TGTGCCAGTAGTATAGATTGGGACAGGGAGGACTCACCCCTCCACTTT | CASSIDWDREDSPLHF | TRBJ1-6 | - | TRBV19 | TRBD1